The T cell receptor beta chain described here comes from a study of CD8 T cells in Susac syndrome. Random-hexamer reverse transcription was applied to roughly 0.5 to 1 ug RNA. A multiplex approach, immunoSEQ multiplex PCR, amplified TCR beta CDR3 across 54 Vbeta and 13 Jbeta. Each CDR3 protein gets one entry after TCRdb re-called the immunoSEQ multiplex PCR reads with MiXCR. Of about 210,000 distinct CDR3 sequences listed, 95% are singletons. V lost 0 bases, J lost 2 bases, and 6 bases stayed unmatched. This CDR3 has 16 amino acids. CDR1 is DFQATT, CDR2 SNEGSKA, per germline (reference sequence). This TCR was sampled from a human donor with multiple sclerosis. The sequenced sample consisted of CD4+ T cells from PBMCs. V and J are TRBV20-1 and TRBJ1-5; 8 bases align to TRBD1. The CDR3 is CSARDGRGRRNQPQHF. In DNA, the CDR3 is TGCAGTGCTAGAGATGGCAGGGGGCGCCGCAATCAGCCCCAGCATTTT.